This TCR beta chain originates from a study of blood T cell repertoires in COVID-19. Study details: Donors in the United States, Italy and Spain gave samples during acute or convalescent COVID-19. PBMCs, B-cell-depleted T cells, or T cells provided the cDNA or gDNA that made up the material.

Original analysis: Amplification of reference gene primers provided the estimated nucleated cell counts. The assay was immunoSEQ multiplex PCR, and TCRdb's table has in-frame clones only and misses some. V and J calls plus clone size are reproduced from that table; the DNA served to infer D and trimming. The data contain over 200,000 clones, around 84% of them singletons. Germline CDR1 and CDR2: LGHNA and YSLEER. The CDR3 loop spans 16 amino acids. V dropped 1 base and J dropped 0 bases, with 10 bases sitting between them. The chain has TRBV4-3 and TRBJ1-3; D may be TRBD1 (5 bases). This TCR was recovered from an elderly woman with active or convalescent COVID-19. The sample comprised peripheral blood. As DNA, the CDR3 is TGCGCCAGCAGCCAAGTAGAACAGGTCTCTGGAAACACCATATATTTT. The encoded protein is CASSQVEQVSGNTIYF.